These T cell receptor beta chains were read from a single sample in a study of T cell responses to AZD1222 COVID-19 vaccine. Clones were sequenced by immunoSEQ multiplex PCR, and TCRdb holds only the in-frame ones, with some missing. The data hold 95,000 to 150,000 clones, with approximately 90% observed a single time. Source: peripheral blood, taken on day 0 of AZD1222 vaccination. These receptors all come from an adult in good health. The CDR3 runs from the conserved cysteine through the conserved F or W. Fields, in order: J gene, V gene, CDR3 protein.

TRBJ2-2	TRBV18	CASSPLLGGLNTGELFF
TRBJ2-1	TRBV6-5	CASRYPGGGGYNEQFF
TRBJ2-7	TRBV7-8	CASSPYPGQGGTSYEQYF
TRBJ2-7	TRBV6-5	CASSYGGITFEQYF
TRBJ2-2	TRBV19	CASSISTPSGELFF
TRBJ1-1	TRBV6-5	CASRKRGGGTEAFF
TRBJ1-5	TRBV5-4	CASRRWGDQPQHF
TRBJ1-1	TRBV29-1	CSVVRGAGTEAFF
TRBJ1-6	TRBV9	CASSPGDLYNSPLHF
TRBJ2-4	TRBV2	CASSDLRQGFQYF
TRBJ2-1	TRBV3-1/TRBV3-2	CASSQRRGSGYNEQFF
TRBJ2-6	TRBV10-3	CAISESGGPNVLTF
TRBJ1-1	TRBV28	CASLELSGNTEAFF
TRBJ1-2	TRBV19	CASSPYSRLLSNYGYTF
TRBJ2-5	TRBV9	CASSVGQSQETQYF
TRBJ2-2	TRBV5-1	CASSPTRGRGGELFF
TRBJ2-7	TRBV7-9	CASSSWDLDSYEQYF
TRBJ2-7	TRBV11-2	CASGGQGEQYF
TRBJ1-2	TRBV7-2	CASSPHLRGGYGYTF
TRBJ2-2	TRBV28	CASSSFSGLGFF
TRBJ1-5	TRBV5-1	CASSLHEGQPQHF
TRBJ1-1	TRBV28	CASSANTEAFF
TRBJ2-1	TRBV7-9	CASSLADYNEQFF
TRBJ1-3	TRBV19	CASSPGSYTIYF
TRBJ2-3	TRBV28	CASSLGLGATDTQYF
TRBJ2-6	TRBV7-2	CASSLVRGRPGANVLTF